The rows below give T cell receptor beta chains drawn from one sample of a study of cytomegalovirus exposure and HLA in healthy donors. Method: immunoSEQ multiplex PCR; TCRdb's copy keeps in-frame clones and lacks some. The data show about 120,000 clones, with around 79% seen just once and about 3.3% held by the top ten. Sequencing was carried out using PBMCs. The receptors derive from a woman aged 25 to 39 in good health and CMV-seropositive. Both conserved end residues are part of each CDR3. D genes are given only for firm matches. Clone size appears in some rows only: once, few, many, or a class for an expanded clone.

-,TRBV28,few,TRBJ2-3,CASSLLQGNTQYF,TGTGCCAGCAGTTTATTACAGGGTAATACGCAGTATTTT
-,TRBV7-8,-,TRBJ1-1,CASSLARLVKFF,TGTGCCAGCAGCTTAGCGCGGTTGGTAAAATTTTTT
TRBD2,TRBV5-4,-,TRBJ2-3,CASSFNGASGDTQYF,TGTGCCAGCAGCTTTAATGGGGCTAGCGGAGATACGCAGTATTTT
-,TRBV4-3,-,TRBJ1-1,CASSQDSLWTKEFLGTEAFF,TGCGCCAGCAGCCAGGATTCCCTTTGGACAAAGGAATTTTTGGGGACTGAAGCTTTCTTT
-,TRBV4-1,few,TRBJ2-7,CASSQDQRGGGEQYF,TGCGCCAGCAGCCAAGATCAGAGGGGAGGGGGGGAGCAGTACTTC
-,TRBV6-1,-,TRBJ2-7,CASSPWVGLEQYF,TGTGCCAGCAGTCCCTGGGTGGGACTCGAGCAGTACTTC
TRBD1,TRBV7-2,-,TRBJ1-4,CASSRQGGLEKLFF,TGTGCCAGCAGCCGACAGGGGGGTCTCGAAAAACTGTTTTTT
TRBD1,TRBV6-1,-,TRBJ1-3,CASSLTGNSGNTIYF,TGTGCCAGCAGTCTGACAGGGAACTCTGGAAACACCATATATTTT
-,TRBV25-1,-,TRBJ2-7,CASSPGFYEQYF,TGTGCCAGCAGTCCGGGTTTTTACGAGCAGTACTTC
TRBD1,TRBV6-1,few,TRBJ1-4,CASSDTGGSGEKLFF,TGTGCCAGCAGTGACACAGGGGGCTCAGGGGAAAAACTGTTTTTT
-,TRBV5-1,-,TRBJ2-5,CASSFGEQGVREQYF,TGCGCCAGCAGCTTTGGAGAACAGGGAGTGCGAGAGCAGTACTTC
-,TRBV2,-,TRBJ2-1,CASSEVKTGYLFDEQFF,TGTGCCAGCAGTGAAGTAAAAACAGGGTACCTTTTCGATGAGCAGTTCTTC
TRBD2,TRBV28,once,TRBJ2-5,CASSSSGGRQETQYF,TGTGCCAGCAGTTCTAGCGGGGGCCGGCAAGAGACCCAGTACTTC
TRBD1,TRBV5-1,once,TRBJ1-1,CASQLGTGRGTEAFF,TGCGCCAGCCAGCTAGGGACAGGCCGGGGCACTGAAGCTTTCTTT
-,TRBV9,once,TRBJ1-2,CASSVAQGSGYTF,TGTGCCAGCAGCGTAGCTCAGGGATCTGGCTACACCTTC
TRBD1,TRBV29-1,-,TRBJ2-3,CSARRGRNTDTQYF,TGCAGCGCCCGCAGGGGGCGCAACACAGATACGCAGTATTTT
TRBD1,TRBV2,few,TRBJ2-2,CASSTDRWNTGELFF,TGTGCCAGCAGCACGGACAGGTGGAACACCGGGGAGCTGTTTTTT
TRBD1,TRBV5-5,-,TRBJ1-2,CASSKEVGQAYGYTF,TGTGCCAGCAGTAAGGAGGTTGGACAGGCCTATGGCTACACCTTC
TRBD1,TRBV30,-,TRBJ1-4,CAWTTGGVEKLFF,TGTGCCTGGACGACAGGGGGAGTCGAAAAACTGTTTTTT
-,TRBV2,-,TRBJ1-2,CASIQQSRGYTF,TGTGCCAGCATCCAACAGTCGCGAGGCTACACCTTC
-,TRBV7-2,-,TRBJ2-7,CASSARGHYEQYF,TGTGCCAGCAGCGCCAGGGGCCACTACGAGCAGTACTTC
-,TRBV11-3,-,TRBJ2-7,CASSLVRKYEQYF,TGTGCCAGCAGCTTAGTCAGAAAATACGAGCAGTACTTC
-,TRBV9,-,TRBJ2-4,CASSVGGAGRIDKNIQYF,TGTGCCAGCAGCGTAGGAGGAGCAGGGAGGATTGACAAAAACATTCAGTACTTC
-,TRBV30,-,TRBJ1-2,CAVKGGNYGYTF,TGTGCCGTAAAAGGGGGAAACTATGGCTACACCTTC
-,TRBV29-1,few,TRBJ2-1,CSVEVGRGYNEQFF,TGCAGCGTTGAAGTTGGGCGGGGCTACAATGAGCAGTTCTTC
-,TRBV7-9,-,TRBJ1-4,CASSVRTANEKLFF,TGTGCCAGCAGCGTCAGGACTGCTAATGAAAAACTGTTTTTT
-,TRBV19,few,TRBJ1-5,CASSILSGIVGQPQHF,TGTGCCAGTAGTATATTATCGGGTATTGTGGGTCAGCCCCAGCATTTT
-,TRBV5-1,-,TRBJ2-5,CASSPRGETQYF,TGCGCCAGCAGTCCAAGGGGGGAGACCCAGTACTTC
-,TRBV5-1,-,TRBJ1-2,CASRTDTPAPYTF,TGCGCCAGCAGAACGGACACCCCGGCACCCTACACCTTC
-,TRBV4-2,-,TRBJ1-2,CASSQDGGNYGYTF,TGTGCCAGCAGCCAAGACGGGGGAAACTATGGCTACACCTTC
-,TRBV4-2,-,TRBJ1-5,CASSQGNSNQPQHF,TGTGCCAGCAGCCAAGGTAATAGCAATCAGCCCCAGCATTTT
-,TRBV5-1,-,TRBJ2-3,CASSYWGSTTDTQYF,TGCGCCAGCAGCTATTGGGGCAGTACCACAGATACGCAGTATTTT
-,TRBV11-1,-,TRBJ1-5,CASSFGSNQPQHF,TGTGCCAGCAGCTTCGGTAGCAATCAGCCCCAGCATTTT
-,TRBV28,-,TRBJ1-6,CASSLEAAIHSPLHF,TGTGCCAGCAGTTTAGAGGCAGCGATCCATTCACCCCTCCACTTT
-,TRBV29-1,-,TRBJ1-1,CSVGGGGEAFF,TGCAGCGTTGGAGGGGGTGGTGAAGCTTTCTTT
-,TRBV7-9,few,TRBJ1-3,CASSPGTGNTIYF,TGTGCCAGCAGCCCCGGGACAGGAAACACCATATATTTT
TRBD2,TRBV7-3,-,TRBJ2-5,CASSLRVAGGLETQYF,TGTGCCAGCAGCTTAAGGGTAGCGGGGGGGCTTGAGACCCAGTACTTC
-,TRBV7-9,-,TRBJ2-2,CASSLGWEQNTGELFF,TGTGCCAGCAGCTTAGGGTGGGAGCAGAACACCGGGGAGCTGTTTTTT
-,TRBV4-2,-,TRBJ1-5,CASSLEGGDGQPQHF,TGTGCCAGCAGCCTAGAGGGAGGGGATGGTCAGCCCCAGCATTTT
-,TRBV6-1,-,TRBJ2-3,CASSTGGLADTQYF,TGTGCCAGCAGCACTGGGGGGTTGGCAGATACGCAGTATTTT
TRBD1,TRBV4-2,-,TRBJ2-7,CASSQGTVTGTYEQYF,TGTGCCAGCAGCCAAGGAACGGTGACAGGGACCTACGAGCAGTACTTC